Here is one T cell receptor beta chain with its context. The data belong to a study of STAT5B mutations in CD4+ large granular lymphocyte leukemia. Generated by immunoSEQ multiplex PCR, the TCRdb table keeps only in-frame clones and is missing some. Seen here are 25,000 to 30,000 clones, approximately 80% observed once, and the top ten hold about 6.2%. The TCR comes from a human donor in good health. Sequenced input: CD4+ T cells from blood buffy coats.

This CDR3 reads CASSRARAVSSGNTIYF. CDR3 in DNA: TGCGCCAGCAGCCGTGCAAGGGCGGTAAGCTCTGGAAACACCATATATTTT. The chain carries TRBV4-1 and TRBJ1-3; no clear D gene. V lost 4 bases and J lost 0, with 16 bases in between. The CDR3 consists of 17 residues. Germline V gives CDR1 MGHRA, CDR2 YSYEKL.